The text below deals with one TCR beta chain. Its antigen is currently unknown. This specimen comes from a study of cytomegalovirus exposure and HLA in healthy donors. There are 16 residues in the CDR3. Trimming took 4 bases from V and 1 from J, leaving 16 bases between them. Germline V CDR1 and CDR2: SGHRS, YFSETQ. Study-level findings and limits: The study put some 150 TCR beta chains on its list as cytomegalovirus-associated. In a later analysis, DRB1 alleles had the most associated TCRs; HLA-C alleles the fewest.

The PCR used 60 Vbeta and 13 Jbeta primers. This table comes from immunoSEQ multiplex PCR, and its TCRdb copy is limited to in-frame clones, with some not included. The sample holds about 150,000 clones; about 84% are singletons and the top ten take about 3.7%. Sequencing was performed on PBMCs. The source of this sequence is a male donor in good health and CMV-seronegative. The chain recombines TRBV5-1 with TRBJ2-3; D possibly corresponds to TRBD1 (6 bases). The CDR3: CASSLRTVLGTDTQYF. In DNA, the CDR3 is TGCGCCAGCAGCCTACGGACAGTTCTCGGCACAGATACGCAGTATTTT.